This T cell receptor beta chain was found in a study of blood T cell repertoires in COVID-19 (dated by TCRdb to 2020 to 2022). General notes on the study: Collaborator samples came from the United States, Italy and Spain and covered acute and convalescent phases of COVID-19. The prospective study material was composed of cDNA or gDNA derived from T cells, B-cell-depleted T cells, or PBMCs. Deeply sampled blood TCRbeta repertoires from subjects exposed to, actively infected with, or recovered from COVID-19 were included in the dataset. The repertoires were released in a freely available public database meant as a resource for research on the immune response to SARS-CoV-2. Samples came from the ongoing ImmuneRACE study (first 160 participants) plus 1,254 subjects from 6 global collaborators. Nearly every sample came with metadata listing a de-identified subject ID, COVID-19 status, age in years and sex. Where available, HLA class I and class II types were obtained from metadata supplied by the sample provider rather than from assay-based typing.

General conclusions and limits of the study: How much clinical and demographic metadata was included differed by source and by participant, and the metadata was provided uncurated.

TCRbeta CDR3 regions were amplified from genomic DNA using the immunoSEQ Assay, a bias-controlled multiplex PCR. On the study's bioinformatics: The number of nucleated cells in each sample was estimated from the amplification of reference gene primers within the assay. To quantify the absolute abundance of each unique TCRbeta CDR3 rearrangement, sequence reads were collapsed and filtered. For each sample, productive Simpson clonality was calculated by taking the square root of Simpson's diversity index across productive rearrangements. TCRdb stores this immuneACCESS table with in-frame sequences only. Part of the clones is absent; in the studies checked, under half of the shortfall reflects unresolved V genes, and no reason is known for the rest. The D gene and trimming were derived from the DNA, and the V and J assignments and clone size from that table. In all, the sample holds about 99,000 clones, and 84% of those were seen once. The top ten constitute 12% of the sample.

The CDR3, cysteine through phenylalanine, is 13 amino acids long. Kept here is only the CDR3 DNA, which spans 39 bases and is read in frame from base 1. CDR1 and CDR2, looked up from the germline V gene (reference sequence), are LNHDA and SQIVND. Trimming costs V 3 bases and J 7 bases, and their ends lie 13 bases apart. For this clone: This clone's antigen is unknown. No clone much larger than this one lies a single base away; base qualities are absent.

The collaborating institutions used their own protocols to collect whole blood in K2EDTA tubes. Collaborator samples were shipped for TCRbeta analysis as frozen whole blood, isolated PBMCs, or DNA extracted from either sample type. Sequenced material: peripheral blood. This TCR was recovered from a human donor in a cohort sampled during active COVID-19. The chain joins TRBV19 to TRBJ2-7; no D gene call is confident. CDR3 protein: CASSIERSQEQYF. The base sequence is TGTGCCAGTAGTATTGAACGGAGTCAGGAGCAGTACTTC.